This entry lists 28 T cell receptor beta chains sequenced from one sample in a study of cytotoxic CD8 clonotypes in ibrutinib-treated CLL (dated by TCRdb to the early 2020s). The library came from the immunoSEQ multiplex PCR assay. Imported from immuneACCESS, the table was reduced by TCRdb to in-frame sequences with V and J called. These copies leave out some clones; in studies compared against another copy, an unresolved V gene accounts for under half, and the cause of the remainder is not known. Present in this sample are approximately 32,000 clones, over 45% of which were seen just once. Together, the top ten hold 15% to 20% of the sample. Sequences were derived from PBMCs, sampled before ibrutinib treatment. These receptors all come from a human donor with chronic lymphocytic leukemia.

CDR3 DNA: TGTGCCAGCAGTTCAACCTACAGGAGCTCCTACAATGAGCAGTTCTTC. Its translation is CASSSTYRSSYNEQFF. This rearrangement joins TRBV7-2 to TRBJ2-1, with D maybe TRBD1 (5 bases). Germline loops: CDR1 SGHTA, CDR2 FQGNSA. V dropped 6 bases and J dropped 0 bases, with 15 bases sitting between them. The CDR3 has 16 amino acids.

The chain uses TRBV13 and TRBJ1-5; D is undetermined. This CDR3 region has 13 residues. Germline CDR1 reads PRHDT; CDR2 reads FYEKMQ (reference sequence). The V end was cut by 0 bases, the J end by 3 bases, with 3 bases between. In nucleotides, the CDR3 is TGTGCCAGCAGCTTAGGAATCAATCAGCCCCAGCATTTT. Its translation is CASSLGINQPQHF.

The chain combines TRBV9 with TRBJ2-7, with 10 bases identical to TRBD1. V lost 0 bases and J lost 2; bases outside the gene matches: 5. Germline lookup yields CDR1 SGDLS and CDR2 YYNGEE. This CDR3 has 16 amino acids. CDR3 in DNA: TGTGCCAGCAGCGTAGCAGGGACAGGGGCGACCTACGAGCAGTACTTC. Translating gives CASSVAGTGATYEQYF.

This chain connects TRBV25-1 to TRBJ1-4; 8 nucleotides match TRBD1. Germline-derived CDR1 and CDR2 are MGHDK and SYGVNS. J was trimmed by 6 bases and V by 6 bases; bases with no gene match: 9. The CDR3 runs to 15 residues. The CDR3 is CASSTTGGVDEKLFF. In DNA, the CDR3 is TGTGCCAGCAGCACAACAGGGGGAGTGGATGAAAAACTGTTTTTT.

This chain joins TRBV5-1 and TRBJ1-4; D not certain. V was pared by 4 bases and J by 2 bases, with 9 bases between. The CDR3 spans 14 residues. From germline, CDR1 is SGHRS and CDR2 YFSETQ. The CDR3 sequence: CASSPTGTNEKLFF. In DNA, the CDR3 is TGCGCCAGCAGCCCTACCGGGACTAATGAAAAACTGTTTTTT.

This clone showed up just once. This clone may be a read error of a much larger clone one base away. The gene calls are TRBV7-9 and TRBJ1-2; D is uncertain. Germline CDR1 and CDR2: SEHNR and FQNEAQ (reference sequence). The CDR3 is 13 residues long. Trimming removed 0 bases from V and 2 bases from J, with 4 bases in between. CDR3 coding DNA: TGTGCCAGCAGCTTAGCAGGGAACTATGGCTACACCTTC. This gives the protein CASSLAGNYGYTF.

The chain carries TRBV30 and TRBJ1-1; TRBD1 agrees at 11 bases. Germline V gene data show CDR1 as GTSNPN and CDR2 as SVGIG (reference sequence). The CDR3 covers 13 residues. V gave up 3 bases and J gave up 3 bases; unmatched junction bases: 0. The CDR3 DNA sequence: TGTGCCTGGAGGGGACAGGGGGACACTGAAGCTTTCTTT. Amino acid sequence: CAWRGQGDTEAFF.

This clone was observed a handful of times. This rearrangement joins TRBV5-8 to TRBJ1-4; 10 bases align to TRBD1. Germline CDR1 is SGHTS and CDR2 is YDEGEE. The CDR3 runs to 16 residues. V was clipped by 4 bases and J by 8 bases; unmatched bases: 11. CDR3 nucleotide sequence: TGTGCCAGCAGCACCGGGACAGGGGACGTTTGGGAAAAACTGTTTTTT. Protein sequence: CASSTGTGDVWEKLFF. The full variable domain, completed using reference TRBV5-8 and TRBJ1-4, is EAGVTQSPTHLIKTRGQQATLRCSPISGHTSVYWYQQALGLGLQFLLWYDEGEERNRGNFPPRFSGRQFPNYSSELNVNALELEDSALYLCASSTGTGDVWEKLFFGSGTQLSVL.

CDR3 loop: CASSSWNTYNEQFF. The CDR3, as DNA: TGTGCCAGCAGCTCCTGGAATACCTACAATGAGCAGTTCTTC. The chain links TRBV11-3 to TRBJ2-1; D is unclear. Trimming took 4 bases from V and 2 from J, leaving 9 bases between them. CDR3 length: 14 amino acids. Germline V gene data show CDR1 as SGHNT and CDR2 as YENEEA.

By sample share, this clone is medium-sized. The V call is TRBV19, the J call TRBJ1-5, with D perhaps TRBD1 (5 bases). Trimming left V 8 bases short and J 6 bases short, with 14 bases between. Germline loops: CDR1 LNHDA, CDR2 SQIVND (reference sequence). The CDR3 totals 13 residues. The CDR3 reads CASERQGGQPQHF. The CDR3 DNA reads as TGTGCCAGTGAGCGGCAGGGAGGTCAGCCCCAGCATTTT.

This chain joins TRBV5-1 and TRBJ2-2; 9 bases agree with TRBD2. CDR1 is SGHRS, CDR2 YFSETQ, per germline. The length of the CDR3 is 17 residues. V shed 1 base and J 0 bases; nucleotides not matched to a gene: 4. CDR3 nucleotide sequence: TGCGCCAGCAGCTTGTCGGTAGCGGGGGCGAACACCGGGGAGCTGTTTTTT. It is translated as CASSLSVAGANTGELFF.

This clone showed up just a few times. The chain carries TRBV30 and TRBJ1-2, with 7 bases that match TRBD1. Germline values: CDR1 GTSNPN, CDR2 SVGIG (reference sequence). The CDR3 runs to 13 residues. V shed 1 base and J 6 bases; nucleotides not matched to a gene: 5. The CDR3: CAWSARGRDGYTF. The CDR3 DNA is TGTGCCTGGAGTGCGAGGGGGCGAGATGGCTACACCTTC.

There are a few counts of this clone. This chain joins TRBV6-5 and TRBJ2-5; D unresolved. Germline V gene lookup returns CDR1 MNHEY and CDR2 SVGAGI. The CDR3 length is 13 residues. The V end lost 6 bases, the J end lost 3 bases, and 11 bases lay between the germline ends. CDR3 residues: CASSPRAKETQYF. CDR3 nucleotide sequence: TGTGCCAGCAGCCCCCGGGCGAAAGAGACCCAGTACTTC.

This clone has more than one count but fewer than ten. This sequence joins TRBV4-1 and TRBJ2-1, with D perhaps being TRBD1 or TRBD2 (6 bases each). CDR3 length equals 17 residues. V dropped 0 bases and J dropped 5 bases, with 17 bases sitting between them. Germline lookup yields CDR1 MGHRA and CDR2 YSYEKL. CDR3 loop: CASSQDPLGGDNNEQFF. The CDR3, as DNA: TGCGCCAGCAGCCAAGATCCATTGGGGGGCGACAACAATGAGCAGTTCTTC.

There are a few counts of this clone. The genes are TRBV19 and TRBJ1-1; 8 bases map to TRBD1. The germline V gene has CDR1 LNHDA and CDR2 SQIVND (reference sequence). The CDR3 loop spans 14 amino acids. J gave up 5 bases and V 2 bases, and 4 bases lay outside the gene matches. CDR3 nucleotide sequence: TGTGCCAGTAGTATAACAGGGGGAGAGACTGAAGCTTTCTTT. The encoded protein is CASSITGGETEAFF.

This clone was observed a handful of times. The chain joins TRBV19 to TRBJ1-2, with 9 bases that match TRBD1. The V gene end was trimmed by 5 bases and the J gene end by 3 bases; junction bases not matched to a gene: 4. Germline CDR1 is LNHDA and CDR2 is SQIVND (reference sequence). The CDR3 contains 14 residues. The CDR3 bases are TGTGCCAGTAGTCGGGACAGGGACGACTATGGCTACACCTTC. Amino acids: CASSRDRDDYGYTF.

V is TRBV19 and J is TRBJ2-1, with TRBD1 identical over 7 bases. Germline loops: CDR1 LNHDA, CDR2 SQIVND (reference sequence). With 7 bases clipped from V and 0 bases from J, the junction kept 3 bases outside the gene matches. This CDR3 comprises 14 residues. The CDR3 loop reads CASTRQGSYNEQFF. CDR3 nucleotide sequence: TGTGCCAGTACGAGACAGGGCTCCTACAATGAGCAGTTCTTC.

Here the CDR3 DNA reads TGTGCCAGCAGCTTTATAGCGGGGGGGAACTATGTGACCCAGTACTTC. Protein: CASSFIAGGNYVTQYF. The chain carries TRBV7-9 and TRBJ2-5; TRBD2 matches at 11 bases. The J segment lost 7 bases and the V segment lost 3 bases, leaving 10 bases of the junction unmatched. From germline, CDR1 is SEHNR and CDR2 FQNEAQ (reference sequence). The CDR3 covers 16 residues.

This sequence joins TRBV29-1 and TRBJ1-4; D not certain. Germline values: CDR1 SQVTM, CDR2 ANQGSEA. The V end lost 0 bases, the J end lost 10 bases, and 15 bases lay between the germline ends. This CDR3 is built from 14 residues. The CDR3 nucleotides read TGCAGCGTTGAAGATGGGCCGATATTAGGAAAACTGTTTTTT. It is translated as CSVEDGPILGKLFF.

The chain employs TRBV27 and TRBJ2-3; 11 nucleotides align to TRBD2. The CDR3 is made up of 18 amino acids. Germline lookup yields CDR1 MNHEY and CDR2 SMNVEV (reference sequence). V gave up 1 base and J gave up 2 bases; unmatched junction bases: 8. The chain's CDR3 is CASSLYPPTSGVTDTQYF. CDR3 DNA sequence: TGTGCCAGCAGTTTATATCCCCCGACTAGCGGGGTCACAGATACGCAGTATTTT.

The V gene is TRBV6-1, the J gene TRBJ2-3, with 9 bases fitting TRBD2. Germline assignment: CDR1 MNHNS and CDR2 SASEGT. CDR3 length: 16 amino acids. The J segment lost 5 bases and the V segment lost 1 base, leaving 7 bases of the junction unmatched. CDR3: CASSEDGGGAVDTQYF. CDR3 nucleotides: TGTGCCAGCAGTGAAGACGGCGGGGGGGCAGTAGATACGCAGTATTTT.

V and J are TRBV5-1 and TRBJ1-2, with no clear D. The germline V and J ends were trimmed by 0 bases and 6 bases, with 18 bases remaining between them. This CDR3 has 16 amino acids. In germline, CDR1 is SGHRS, CDR2 YFSETQ. This CDR3 is CASSLGSAPIVHGYTF. CDR3 sequence (DNA): TGCGCCAGCAGCTTGGGGTCTGCCCCAATAGTTCATGGCTACACCTTC.

V usage is TRBV9 and J usage is TRBJ2-3; 10 nucleotides agree with TRBD1. CDR1 and CDR2 (germline): SGDLS, YYNGEE. V gave up 4 bases and J gave up 5 bases; unmatched junction bases: 4. The CDR3 loop spans 14 amino acids. The CDR3 loop is CASSQRDRGDTQYF. DNA of the CDR3: TGTGCCAGCAGCCAGAGGGACAGGGGAGATACGCAGTATTTT.

This clone was detected a few times. This chain links TRBV4-1 with TRBJ1-6; TRBD1 agrees at 10 bases. CDR3 length equals 18 residues. The junction had 15 bases not matched to a gene; V was cut back by 5 bases and J by 8 bases. Germline-derived CDR1 and CDR2 are MGHRA and YSYEKL. This CDR3 reads CASSRGSEGQGPYSPLHF. Here the CDR3 DNA reads TGCGCCAGCAGCAGGGGGTCCGAGGGACAGGGGCCGTATTCACCCCTCCACTTT.

This clone showed up just a few times. CDR3 sequence (DNA): TGTGCCAGCAGTGATACTAGGGCACAACTGTTTTTT. Encoded protein: CASSDTRAQLFF. The gene calls are TRBV2 and TRBJ1-4, with D unclear. Germline CDR1 SNHLY, CDR2 FYNNEI. This CDR3 contains 12 residues. The V end was cut by 3 bases, the J end by 12 bases, with 11 bases between. Full variable domain (rest looked up from reference TRBV2 and TRBJ1-4): EPEVTQTPSHQVTQMGQEVILRCVPISNHLYFYWYRQILGQKVEFLVSFYNNEISEKSEIFDDQFSVERPDGSNFTLKIRSTKLEDSAMYFCASSDTRAQLFFGSGTQLSVL.

This chain uses TRBV5-6 with TRBJ2-3; D is perhaps TRBD1 or TRBD2 (7 bases each). The CDR3 spans 18 residues. Germline assignment: CDR1 SGHDT and CDR2 YYEEEE. V lost 4 bases, J lost 0 bases, and 21 bases lay in between. As DNA, the CDR3 is TGTGCCAGCAGCCCCACGCCCAGGGGGGGAGCCAGCACAGATACGCAGTATTTT. Residues: CASSPTPRGGASTDTQYF.

By share of the sample, this clone is medium-sized. V and J are TRBV5-1 and TRBJ1-6; D remains ambiguous. CDR1 is SGHRS and CDR2 is YFSETQ in the germline V gene. The CDR3 has 16 residues. The V gene lost 3 bases and the J gene lost 9 bases, with 19 bases spanning the gap. The CDR3 is CASSSSGLTGVSPLHF. CDR3 nucleotides: TGCGCCAGCAGCTCCAGCGGACTTACGGGCGTTTCACCCCTCCACTTT.

This clone showed up just a few times. The chain uses TRBV19 and TRBJ1-2; the match to TRBD1 covers 8 bases. The V and J ends lost 7 bases and 8 bases, in that order; junction bases with no gene match: 6. Germline-derived CDR1 and CDR2 are LNHDA and SQIVND (reference sequence). The CDR3 loop spans 12 amino acids. CDR3 amino acids: CASTPTGDGYTF. The CDR3 coding sequence is TGTGCCAGTACTCCGACAGGGGACGGCTACACCTTC.